This TCR beta chain came from a study of tumor and adjacent non-tumor tissue in lung cancer. Study conclusions and caveats: Significantly higher TCR diversity was found in tumor than normal lung.

This sample's RNA came from whole unsorted tissue. A modified ARM-PCR protocol with three rounds of nested PCR amplified TCRbeta. TCRdb reprocessed the multiplex PCR reads via MiXCR and lists one record per CDR3 protein. The sample gives approximately 120,000 distinct CDR3 sequences, roughly 64% of which show up once; 13% is in the top ten. In the case of this clonotype: Its antigen remains unidentified. Since a much larger clone is just one base distant, this may be a read error.

V lost 0 bases and J lost 0, with 14 bases in between. This CDR3 has 17 residues. Germline-derived CDR1 and CDR2 are MNHNS and SASEGT. The material sequenced was lung tumor tissue. The TCR was taken from a man in his thirties or forties with non-small cell lung cancer. The J gene is TRBJ1-2, the V gene TRBV6-1, with a tentative D call TRBD1 (5 bases). CDR3 residues: CASSEAARTPANYGYTF. The CDR3 DNA is TGTGCCAGCAGTGAAGCAGCCAGGACACCAGCTAACTATGGCTACACCTTC.